These T cell receptor beta chains were read from a single sample in a study of cytomegalovirus exposure and HLA in healthy donors. Clones were sequenced by immunoSEQ multiplex PCR, and TCRdb holds only the in-frame ones, with some missing. This table has under 150,000 clones, 80% appearing once. Sequenced material: PBMCs. These receptors came from a man aged 25 to 40 in good health and CMV-seronegative. Each CDR3 is given with its conserved first and last residue. D genes are given only for firm matches. Only part of the rows carry a size: once, few, many, or a class if the clone is expanded.

v_call	clone_size	d_call	j_call	cdr3_aa	cdr3_nt
TRBV2	NA	NA	TRBJ2-1	CASNPAAGTHNEQFF	TGTGCCAGCAACCCCGCCGCGGGCACCCACAATGAGCAGTTCTTC
TRBV5-1	NA	TRBD1	TRBJ2-2	CASSLGRGGITGELFF	TGCGCCAGCAGCTTGGGTAGAGGGGGCATCACCGGGGAGCTGTTTTTT
TRBV2	NA	NA	TRBJ1-5	CASSGRDTYSNQPQHF	TGTGCCAGCAGTGGCCGGGACACCTATAGCAATCAGCCCCAGCATTTT
TRBV25-1	NA	NA	TRBJ1-2	CASSEPRGGPGYGYTF	TGTGCCAGCAGTGAACCCCGGGGGGGGCCCGGCTATGGCTACACCTTC
TRBV4-1	few	NA	TRBJ2-2	CASSQVLKPGELFF	TGCGCCAGCAGCCAAGTTCTTAAGCCCGGGGAGCTGTTTTTT
TRBV6-1	NA	NA	TRBJ2-4	CASSEPGGGGSKNIQYF	TGTGCCAGCAGTGAACCGGGAGGGGGCGGTTCCAAAAACATTCAGTACTTC
TRBV6-1	NA	NA	TRBJ1-1	CASSQGYRVSDTEAFF	TGTGCCAGCAGTCAAGGCTACAGGGTCTCGGACACTGAAGCTTTCTTT
TRBV29-1	NA	NA	TRBJ1-1	CSAARGGWTEAFF	TGCAGCGCCGCCCGGGGGGGATGGACTGAAGCTTTCTTT
TRBV4-1	NA	NA	TRBJ1-1	CASRGGVAANTEAFF	TGCGCCAGCCGAGGGGGGGTGGCGGCGAACACTGAAGCTTTCTTT
TRBV27	once	TRBD1	TRBJ2-7	CASSSVRSQRDRVHEQYF	TGTGCCAGCAGTTCTGTTAGGAGCCAGAGAGACAGGGTCCACGAGCAGTACTTC
TRBV5-8	NA	TRBD2	TRBJ2-7	CATVRAGAALYEQYF	TGTGCCACCGTCCGCGCGGGAGCGGCCCTATACGAGCAGTACTTC
TRBV6-6	NA	NA	TRBJ2-7	CASSSVTGSYVYEQYF	TGTGCCAGCAGTTCCGTGACAGGTAGTTACGTCTACGAGCAGTACTTC
TRBV15	NA	NA	TRBJ2-5	CATGAETQYF	TGTGCCACCGGGGCAGAGACCCAGTACTTC
TRBV5-1	few	TRBD2	TRBJ2-2	CASSLAGRETGELFF	TGCGCCAGCAGCTTGGCCGGGCGGGAGACCGGGGAGCTGTTTTTT
TRBV6-1	NA	NA	TRBJ1-3	CASSEVKGSGNTIYF	TGTGCCAGCAGTGAAGTCAAGGGGTCTGGAAACACCATATATTTT
TRBV5-1	NA	TRBD1	TRBJ2-7	CASSYGTGDYEQYF	TGCGCCAGCAGCTACGGGACAGGGGACTACGAGCAGTACTTC
TRBV28	NA	NA	TRBJ2-5	CASSPGQLLQETQYF	TGTGCCAGCAGCCCCGGACAGCTGCTCCAAGAGACCCAGTACTTC
TRBV2	NA	NA	TRBJ1-1	CASIEYREAFF	TGTGCCAGCATAGAGTACCGAGAAGCTTTCTTT
TRBV28	NA	NA	TRBJ1-1	CASSPPGGMNTEAFF	TGTGCCAGCAGTCCCCCTGGAGGGATGAACACTGAAGCTTTCTTT
TRBV5-1	few	TRBD2	TRBJ2-7	CASSPRTSGTYEQYF	TGCGCCAGCAGCCCGCGGACTAGCGGGACCTACGAGCAGTACTTC
TRBV18	NA	NA	TRBJ1-6	CASSVQRDNSPLHF	TGTGCCAGCTCAGTTCAGCGCGATAATTCACCCCTCCACTTT
TRBV18	few	NA	TRBJ2-1	CASSRDTYNEQFF	TGTGCCAGCTCCCGGGACACCTACAATGAGCAGTTCTTC
TRBV4-2	NA	TRBD2	TRBJ2-2	CASSQGTSDTGELFF	TGTGCCAGCAGCCAAGGGACTAGCGACACCGGGGAGCTGTTTTTT
TRBV6-5	NA	TRBD2	TRBJ2-2	CASRQAGRYTGELFF	TGTGCCAGCAGGCAAGCGGGACGTTACACCGGGGAGCTGTTTTTT
TRBV4-1	NA	NA	TRBJ1-2	CASSQDPSRGGYTF	TGCGCCAGCAGCCAAGATCCCTCCAGGGGAGGCTACACCTTC
TRBV7-2	NA	TRBD1	TRBJ1-1	CASSSGTANTEAFF	TGTGCCAGCAGCTCCGGGACAGCGAACACTGAAGCTTTCTTT
TRBV30	NA	NA	TRBJ2-3	CAWNIQGLSTDTQYF	TGTGCCTGGAACATACAGGGCCTCAGTACAGATACGCAGTATTTT
TRBV6-5	NA	TRBD1	TRBJ1-3	CASSQTGGSGNTIYF	TGTGCCAGCAGCCAAACAGGGGGCTCTGGAAACACCATATATTTT
TRBV19	NA	NA	TRBJ1-1	CASSIGQINTEAFF	TGTGCCAGTAGTATTGGGCAGATAAACACTGAAGCTTTCTTT
TRBV29-1	NA	NA	TRBJ1-2	CSMGQGGDYTF	TGCAGCATGGGGCAGGGCGGAGACTACACCTTC
TRBV19	NA	TRBD1	TRBJ1-1	CASSIRTGGQLGTEAFF	TGTGCCAGTAGTATCAGAACAGGGGGCCAACTGGGCACTGAAGCTTTCTTT
TRBV30	NA	TRBD2	TRBJ2-2	CAWSVLTAGDPGELFF	TGTGCCTGGAGTGTACTTACAGCGGGAGACCCCGGGGAGCTGTTTTTT
TRBV6-5	NA	NA	TRBJ2-5	CASSYYGAETQYF	TGTGCCAGCAGTTACTATGGGGCGGAGACCCAGTACTTC
TRBV5-4	NA	NA	TRBJ1-2	CASSSGLLGYGYTF	TGTGCCAGCAGCAGCGGATTACTAGGCTATGGCTACACCTTC
TRBV19	once	NA	TRBJ2-2	CASSIPGFTGTGELFF	TGTGCCAGTAGTATTCCGGGGTTTACCGGCACCGGGGAGCTGTTTTTT
TRBV7-3	NA	NA	TRBJ2-3	CASSSAPRRNTQYF	TGTGCCAGCAGCTCCGCCCCTCGCAGAAATACGCAGTATTTT
TRBV7-8	NA	NA	TRBJ1-1	CASSPGLIKNTEAFF	TGTGCCAGCAGCCCGGGACTTATAAAGAACACTGAAGCTTTCTTT
TRBV7-2	NA	NA	TRBJ1-5	CASSLDRVRQPQHF	TGTGCCAGCAGCTTAGATCGAGTTCGGCAGCCCCAGCATTTT
TRBV6-6	NA	TRBD1	TRBJ1-2	CASSQRQGDGYTF	TGTGCCAGCAGCCAGAGACAGGGGGATGGCTACACCTTC
TRBV2	once	NA	TRBJ1-6	CASSERQGGNSPLHF	TGTGCCAGCAGTGAAAGGCAGGGAGGAAATTCACCCCTCCACTTT
TRBV11-1	NA	TRBD1	TRBJ2-7	CASSSDRAWSYEQYF	TGTGCCAGCAGCTCGGACAGGGCGTGGTCCTACGAGCAGTACTTC
TRBV5-1	NA	NA	TRBJ1-4	CASSSRGVDEKLFF	TGCGCCAGCAGCTCCCGGGGGGTAGATGAAAAACTGTTTTTT
TRBV5-1	NA	NA	TRBJ2-1	CASKDFSSYNEQFF	TGCGCCAGCAAGGACTTCAGCTCCTACAATGAGCAGTTCTTC
TRBV2	NA	NA	TRBJ2-4	CASSENGNIQYF	TGTGCCAGCAGTGAGAACGGAAACATTCAGTACTTC
TRBV6-1	few	TRBD2	TRBJ2-7	CASSHTGGGYEQYF	TGTGCCAGCAGTCACACGGGGGGGGGTTACGAGCAGTACTTC
TRBV7-5	NA	NA	TRBJ2-7	CARSSPGQGAREQYF	TGTGCCAGAAGCTCCCCGGGACAGGGGGCGAGAGAGCAGTACTTC
TRBV18	NA	NA	TRBJ1-1	CASSPTGVEAFF	TGTGCCAGCTCACCGACAGGAGTCGAAGCTTTCTTT
TRBV4-1	NA	NA	TRBJ1-5	CASSPHQRYRGNQPQHF	TGCGCCAGCAGCCCCCACCAAAGGTACCGGGGCAATCAGCCCCAGCATTTT
TRBV6-1	NA	TRBD1	TRBJ1-5	CASRGTGNNQPQHF	TGTGCCAGCAGAGGGACAGGGAACAATCAGCCCCAGCATTTT
TRBV2	NA	NA	TRBJ1-1	CASSGETGTEAFF	TGTGCCAGCAGTGGCGAAACGGGCACTGAAGCTTTCTTT
TRBV29-1	NA	NA	TRBJ2-1	CSVEGRRDNEQFF	TGCAGCGTTGAAGGAAGGAGGGACAATGAGCAGTTCTTC
TRBV28	NA	NA	TRBJ1-1	CASSLLEAGLNTEAFF	TGTGCCAGCAGTTTATTGGAGGCAGGACTGAACACTGAAGCTTTCTTT
TRBV18	once	TRBD1	TRBJ1-2	CASSRGQDLCGYTF	TGTGCCAGCTCACGGGGACAGGATCTCTGTGGCTACACCTTC
TRBV28	NA	NA	TRBJ2-7	CASRGRLYEQYF	TGTGCCAGCCGAGGTAGACTATACGAGCAGTACTTC
TRBV29-1	NA	TRBD1	TRBJ1-3	CSVLRTGGNTIYF	TGCAGCGTTCTCCGGACAGGGGGAAACACCATATATTTT
TRBV28	NA	NA	TRBJ1-5	CASILGGIRGNQPQHF	TGTGCCAGCATTCTAGGGGGTATTAGGGGCAATCAGCCCCAGCATTTT
TRBV10-2	NA	NA	TRBJ1-5	CASSLDSYGQPQHF	TGCGCCAGCAGTTTAGACAGCTACGGTCAGCCCCAGCATTTT
TRBV7-9	NA	TRBD1	TRBJ1-2	CASSLTDRVYGYTF	TGTGCCAGCAGCTTAACCGACAGGGTATATGGCTACACCTTC